The TCR beta chain described here comes from a study of long-term antiretroviral therapy in people with HIV. This clone came up a few times. Its antigen is currently unknown. The assay used was immunoSEQ (version v3.0), run at survey level. TCRdb's table, derived via immunoSEQ multiplex PCR, lists solely in-frame clones and lacks some. The sample shows 30,000 to 40,000 clones, roughly 85% of them seen only once. Every single participant having HIV got treatment inside the United States. Roughly 0.95-11 million cryopreserved PBMC were held in samples before DNA extraction. V was cut by 4 bases and J by 2 bases, with 13 bases left in between. The CDR3 loop spans 14 amino acids. Germline loops: CDR1 SGHDT, CDR2 YYEEEE. Regarding the study as a whole: Once patients were on ART, diversity went higher but still fell short of transplant donor controls. HIV repertoires had narrower CDR3 length ranges than controls.

The sequence was obtained from a young man with HIV. Source: unsorted PBMCs, taken 0.4 years before starting antiretroviral therapy. The V gene is TRBV5-6, the J gene TRBJ2-7; D remains ambiguous. This chain's CDR3 is CASSPVGDAYEQYF. The CDR3 bases are TGTGCCAGCAGCCCCGTTGGGGATGCCTACGAGCAGTACTTC. Full variable domain (remainder filled in from reference TRBV5-6 and TRBJ2-7): DAGVTQSPTHLIKTRGQQVTLRCSPKSGHDTVSWYQQALGQGPQFIFQYYEEEERQRGNFPDRFSGHQFPNYSSELNVNALLLGDSALYLCASSPVGDAYEQYFGPGTRLTVT.